The 8 T cell receptor beta chains below all came from one sample that was sequenced in a study of PD-1 blockade in classical Hodgkin lymphoma. Sequencing used immunoSEQ multiplex PCR; TCRdb keeps in-frame clones, though not all of them. The sample yields more than 25,000 clones, 70% to 90% seen once. The time point is: newly diagnosed, previously untreated cHL patient sample. Magnetic negative selection purified CD4+ T cells from thawed PBMCs. Sequencing input: CD4+ T cells from blood. The origin of the receptors is a human donor with classical Hodgkin lymphoma.

The chain recombines TRBV2 with TRBJ1-4; TRBD1 matches at 8 bases. This CDR3 has 16 amino acids. The V gene's germline CDR1 is SNHLY and CDR2 FYNNEI. V shed 5 bases and J 2 bases; nucleotides not matched to a gene: 7. CDR3 in DNA: TGTGCCAGCAGTTCCTCCCAGGGGGCTACTAATGAAAAACTGTTTTTT. Translating gives CASSSSQGATNEKLFF. Full variable domain (outside the CDR3, taken from reference TRBV2 and TRBJ1-4): EPEVTQTPSHQVTQMGQEVILRCVPISNHLYFYWYRQILGQKVEFLVSFYNNEISEKSEIFDDQFSVERPDGSNFTLKIRSTKLEDSAMYFCASSSSQGATNEKLFFGSGTQLSVL.

The chain employs TRBV9 and TRBJ2-1; 12 bases are shared with TRBD2. CDR3 size: 15 residues. Losses at the gene ends were 0 bases for V and 8 bases for J; bases not matched to a gene: 3. Germline V gives CDR1 SGDLS, CDR2 YYNGEE. CDR3 amino acids: CASSVGLAGGYEQFF. DNA of the CDR3: TGTGCCAGCAGCGTAGGTCTAGCGGGAGGGTATGAGCAGTTCTTC.

The chain carries TRBV5-1 and TRBJ2-5; D possibly corresponds to TRBD2 (5 bases). Germline V gene lookup returns CDR1 SGHRS and CDR2 YFSETQ. Trimming left V 4 bases short and J 5 bases short, with 21 bases between. This CDR3 has 16 amino acids. CDR3 DNA sequence: TGCGCCAGCAGCCTCGCGCTCGGCGGAGGTGGCGAGACCCAGTACTTC. This translates into CASSLALGGGGETQYF.

The chain combines TRBV6-5 with TRBJ1-1, with D unclear. V was clipped by 2 bases and J by 1 base, with 8 bases between them. Germline CDR1 MNHEY, CDR2 SVGAGI. The CDR3 loop spans 14 amino acids. CDR3 in amino acids: CASSYGRGNTEAFF. The CDR3 DNA reads TGTGCCAGCAGTTACGGACGGGGGAACACTGAAGCTTTCTTT.

This sequence joins TRBV7-2 and TRBJ1-5, with unresolved D. The V end was cut by 2 bases, the J end by 3 bases, with 14 bases between. Germline values: CDR1 SGHTA, CDR2 FQGNSA. There are 16 residues in the CDR3. The CDR3 region has the DNA TGTGCCAGCAGCTTAAGCGAACCCTGGATCAATCAGCCCCAGCATTTT. Protein product: CASSLSEPWINQPQHF.

The chain employs TRBV7-2 and TRBJ2-1; no reliable D call. CDR3 length: 13 residues. Germline V gene lookup returns CDR1 SGHTA and CDR2 FQGNSA. Trimming cost V 7 bases and J 2 bases, with 9 bases left between them. The CDR3 region has the DNA TGTGCCAGCACTTACGCCACCTACAATGAGCAGTTCTTC. Translating it yields CASTYATYNEQFF.

The chain is built from TRBV11-2 and TRBJ2-1, with TRBD2 matching 8 bases. From germline, CDR1 is SGHAT and CDR2 FQNNGV. The CDR3 has 16 residues. The V gene end was trimmed by 4 bases and the J gene end by 8 bases; junction bases not matched to a gene: 13. CDR3 amino acids: CASSSISGTSFYEQFF. The CDR3 coding sequence is TGTGCCAGCAGCTCCATTTCCGGGACTAGTTTCTATGAGCAGTTCTTC. Supplemented by reference TRBV11-2 and TRBJ2-1, the full variable domain reads EAGVAQSPRYKIIEKRQSVAFWCNPISGHATLYWYQQILGQGPKLLIQFQNNGVVDDSQLPKDRFSAERLKGVDSTLKIQPAKLEDSAVYLCASSSISGTSFYEQFFGPGTRLTVL.

This clone showed up just once. The V and J genes are TRBV5-4 and TRBJ2-1, with 12 bases fitting TRBD2. After removal of 0 bases from V and 16 bases from J, the junction contained 5 bases not matched to a gene. CDR3 size: 13 residues. In germline, CDR1 is SGHNT, CDR2 YYREEE (reference sequence). The CDR3 sequence is CASSLDPSGGVFF. The CDR3 nucleotides are TGTGCCAGCAGCTTGGACCCTAGCGGGGGGGTTTTCTTC.